The 15 T cell receptor beta chains given below trace back to one sample, sequenced in a study of cytomegalovirus exposure and HLA in healthy donors. The PCR contained 60 Vbeta and 13 Jbeta primers. Data came from immunoSEQ multiplex PCR; TCRdb stores just in-frame clones and leaves some out. This table has under 200,000 clones, more than 65% appearing once. Sequences were obtained from PBMCs. The receptors originated from a woman aged 40 to 55 in good health and CMV-seropositive.

The chain couples TRBV6-1 to TRBJ1-2; D perhaps matches TRBD1 (5 bases). Germline CDR1 and CDR2: MNHNS and SASEGT. V lost 3 bases and J lost 0, with 14 bases in between. The CDR3 covers 16 residues. This CDR3 reads CASSENQGGPNYGYTF. As DNA, the CDR3 is TGTGCCAGCAGTGAGAACCAGGGAGGCCCTAACTATGGCTACACCTTC.

The chain couples TRBV5-1 to TRBJ1-4; a possible D gene is TRBD1 (6 bases). Looked up from germline, CDR1 is SGHRS and CDR2 is YFSETQ. The CDR3 sequence is 15 residues long. Trimming stripped 4 bases from V and 5 bases from J, with 15 bases between. CDR3 loop: CASSKTGWENEKLFF. The DNA of the CDR3 is TGCGCCAGCAGCAAGACAGGATGGGAGAATGAAAAACTGTTTTTT.

The rearrangement links TRBV27 to TRBJ1-1; D unclear. The V and J ends lost 3 bases and 8 bases respectively, with 7 bases between them. CDR1 and CDR2 (germline): MNHEY, SMNVEV (reference sequence). This CDR3 spans 11 amino acids. The CDR3 spells CASSFGGEAFF. Here the CDR3 DNA reads TGTGCCAGCAGTTTTGGAGGGGAAGCTTTCTTT.

This clone was recorded a few times. The rearrangement links TRBV4-2 to TRBJ1-4, with D possibly TRBD1 on 6 matching bases. This CDR3 comprises 15 residues. CDR1 and CDR2 (germline): LGHNA, YNFKEQ. V was shortened by 2 bases and J by 7 bases, with 14 bases between the two germline ends. This CDR3 is CASSQREQGLEKLFF. In DNA, the CDR3 is TGTGCCAGCAGCCAACGTGAGCAGGGGCTTGAAAAACTGTTTTTT.

V is TRBV10-3 and J is TRBJ2-5; 7 bases map to TRBD1. Germline V gene data show CDR1 as ENHRY and CDR2 as SYGVKD. Losses at the gene ends were 5 bases for V and 3 bases for J; bases not matched to a gene: 3. The CDR3 is made up of 13 amino acids. DNA of the CDR3: TGTGCCATCAGTTACGACAGGGAAGAGACCCAGTACTTC. Amino acid sequence: CAISYDREETQYF.

The chain employs TRBV6-1 and TRBJ2-1, with D maybe TRBD2 (5 bases). Germline CDR1 reads MNHNS; CDR2 reads SASEGT. The CDR3 totals 15 residues. V lost 6 bases to trimming and J lost 0 bases, with 12 bases between them. CDR3 amino acids: CASRTDTSSYNEQFF. CDR3 nucleotides: TGTGCCAGCAGAACAGACACTAGCTCCTACAATGAGCAGTTCTTC.

In DNA form, the CDR3 reads TGTGCCAGCAGCGTAGCTGAGGGAGAGACCCAAGAGACCCAGTACTTC. Protein product: CASSVAEGETQETQYF. This sequence joins TRBV9 and TRBJ2-5; D is perhaps TRBD2 (5 bases). Trimming left V 0 bases short and J 1 base short, with 13 bases between. The CDR3 covers 16 residues. CDR1 SGDLS and CDR2 YYNGEE come from the germline V gene. Full variable domain (rest looked up from reference TRBV9 and TRBJ2-5): DSGVTQTPKHLITATGQRVTLRCSPRSGDLSVYWYQQSLDQGLQFLIQYYNGEERAKGNILERFSAQQFPDLHSELNLSSLELGDSALYFCASSVAEGETQETQYFGPGTRLLVL.

In its sample, this clone was seen a few times. The rearrangement uses TRBV2 and TRBJ2-1, with D maybe TRBD2 (5 bases). CDR3 length: 14 residues. Germline V CDR1 and CDR2: SNHLY, FYNNEI. The V end was cut by 7 bases, the J end by 2 bases, with 12 bases between. The CDR3 region is CASTEGWAYNEQFF. The CDR3 nucleotides read TGTGCCAGCACCGAGGGCTGGGCCTACAATGAGCAGTTCTTC.

Comment on this clone: The sample has other DNA sequences that encode this CDR3 too. V and J are TRBV7-2 and TRBJ2-7, with 9 bases identical to TRBD2. This CDR3 spans 14 amino acids. Germline CDR1 reads SGHTA; CDR2 reads FQGNSA. The V gene end was trimmed by 4 bases and the J gene end by 1 base; junction bases not matched to a gene: 2. In nucleotides, the CDR3 is TGTGCCAGCAGCTCGACTAGCGGATCCTACGAGCAGTACTTC. This sequence encodes CASSSTSGSYEQYF. The full variable domain, with the rest looked up from reference TRBV7-2 and TRBJ2-7, is GAGVSQSPSNKVTEKGKDVELRCDPISGHTALYWYRQSLGQGLEFLIYFQGNSAPDKSGLPSDRFSAERTGGSVSTLTIQRTQQEDSAVYLCASSSTSGSYEQYFGPGTRLTVT.

V and J are TRBV11-1 and TRBJ2-2, with 8 bases that match TRBD1. The V gene's germline CDR1 is SGHAT and CDR2 FQDESV (reference sequence). The CDR3 has 15 residues. The junction had 9 bases not matched to a gene; V was cut back by 5 bases and J by 7 bases. The CDR3 bases are TGTGCCAGCAGCCCGGCAGGGGGCTGGATCGGGGAGCTGTTTTTT. Residues: CASSPAGGWIGELFF.

This chain links TRBV5-6 with TRBJ2-7; TRBD2 aligns across 9 bases. The junction had 0 bases not matched to a gene; V was cut back by 2 bases and J by 0 bases. The V gene's germline CDR1 is SGHDT and CDR2 YYEEEE. The CDR3 has 14 residues. This chain's CDR3 is CASSFSGSSYEQYF. The CDR3 nucleotides are TGTGCCAGCAGCTTTAGCGGGAGCTCCTACGAGCAGTACTTC.

The rearrangement uses TRBV5-1 and TRBJ2-7, with a tentative D call TRBD2 (6 bases). The CDR3 is made up of 15 amino acids. V shed 3 bases and J shed 7 bases, with 20 bases lying between them. The germline V gene has CDR1 SGHRS and CDR2 YFSETQ. The chain's CDR3 is CASSSRLGEVREQYF. The CDR3, as DNA: TGCGCCAGCAGCTCTCGACTAGGGGAAGTCAGGGAGCAGTACTTC.

This chain uses TRBV2 with TRBJ2-3, with a possible D match to TRBD2 (5 bases). The germline gives CDR1 SNHLY, CDR2 FYNNEI. Trimming cost V 2 bases and J 2 bases, with 14 bases left between them. The CDR3 consists of 16 residues. The CDR3 coding sequence is TGTGCCAGCAGTGAACGACCACCGGACTCCACAGATACGCAGTATTTT. Its translation is CASSERPPDSTDTQYF.

The V call is TRBV10-3, the J call TRBJ2-3, with D perhaps matching TRBD1 (6 bases). Trimming cost V 0 bases and J 5 bases, with 12 bases left between them. This CDR3 has 15 residues. CDR1 is ENHRY, CDR2 SYGVKD, per germline. The CDR3 is CAISESQGLVDTQYF. As DNA, the CDR3 is TGTGCCATCAGTGAGTCCCAGGGGTTAGTAGATACGCAGTATTTT.

This clone was detected only a few times. The J gene is TRBJ1-4, the V gene TRBV19; D not resolved. CDR1 is LNHDA, CDR2 SQIVND, per germline (reference sequence). The V end lost 2 bases, the J end lost 5 bases, and 12 bases lay between the germline ends. The CDR3 loop spans 15 amino acids. CDR3 sequence (DNA): TGTGCCAGTAGTATAACCCGAAACTCAAATGAAAAACTGTTTTTT. Protein sequence: CASSITRNSNEKLFF.